This TCR beta chain was captured by sequencing in a study of blood T cell repertoires in COVID-19. This CDR3 region has 14 residues. Germline V gene sequence: CDR1 MDHEN, CDR2 SYDVKM. Trimming removed 5 bases from V and 6 bases from J, with 14 bases in between. Assay used: immunoSEQ multiplex PCR; TCRdb lists only in-frame clones, some missing. The table lists approximately 71,000 clones, around 83% of them singletons. The receptor comes from a man aged 50-59 years with acute or convalescent COVID-19. Sequencing input: peripheral blood. The chain recombines TRBV28 with TRBJ1-5; maybe TRBD1 (5 bases). CDR3 residues: CASSQQVPVQPQHF. In DNA, the CDR3 is TGTGCCAGCAGTCAACAGGTCCCGGTTCAGCCCCAGCATTTT.